What follows is one T cell receptor (beta chain) and its context. Its antigen is still unknown. Trimming removed 4 bases at V and 6 bases at J, with 9 bases between. The CDR3 contains 13 residues. The germline V gene has CDR1 MNHNS and CDR2 SASEGT. This sample is part of a study of graft-versus-host responses after intestinal transplantation. Clones were sequenced by immunoSEQ multiplex PCR, and TCRdb holds only the in-frame ones, with some missing. The table includes approximately 130,000 clones, around 90% detected once. V is TRBV6-1 and J is TRBJ1-4; D gene uncertain. This clonotype originated in a human donor who received an intestinal transplant. The starting material was unstimulated CD4+ T cells sorted from spleen or lymph node cells, obtained before intestinal transplant. The CDR3 nucleotides read TGTGCCAGCAGTGCGGGATTCTATGAAAAACTGTTTTTT. This translates into CASSAGFYEKLFF.